This TCR beta chain was identified in a study of CD8 T cells in Susac syndrome. Roughly 0.45 to 1 ug RNA was reverse transcribed with random hexamers. TCRdb reprocessed the immunoSEQ multiplex PCR reads via MiXCR and lists one record per CDR3 protein. The sample records over 70,000 distinct CDR3 sequences, around 96% being singletons. Patients with Susac syndrome fulfilled recently defined diagnostic criteria for definite or probable disease. Germline assignment: CDR1 SGHRS and CDR2 YFSETQ. The CDR3 consists of 13 residues. Trimming removed 1 base from V and 3 bases from J, with 5 bases in between. The receptor comes from a human donor with Susac syndrome. Sequencing input: CD8+ T cells from PBMCs. The chain joins TRBV5-1 to TRBJ2-1; no firm D call. CDR3: CASSLYSYNEQFF. The DNA of the CDR3 is TGCGCCAGCAGCTTGTACAGCTACAATGAGCAGTTCTTC.